The 20 T cell receptor beta chains in this list originate from one sample, sequenced in a study of HIV-infected children after antiretroviral therapy interruption. The TCR library was built from RNA with a 3' RACE protocol and unique molecular identifiers. TCRdb used MiXCR to reprocess the 3' RACE reads, holding one entry per CDR3 protein. The data show about 89,000 distinct CDR3 sequences, roughly 6.4% seen once. As to treatment: PENTA 11 planned treatment interruption arm or continuous ART arm. The source material was CD45RA+ CD4+ T cells from PBMCs, pooled from several time points, sampled from a donor given antiretroviral therapy, either interrupted or continuous. The subset is: naive CD4+ CD45RA+ CD45RO- T cells. These receptors were taken from a pool of human donors with HIV.

There are many counts of this clonotype. The chain is built from TRBV5-1 and TRBJ1-4, with 8 bases matching TRBD1. Germline V lookup: CDR1 SGHRS, CDR2 YFSETQ. This CDR3 region has 15 residues. Trimming removed 0 bases from V and 8 bases from J; junction bases left unmatched: 6. CDR3 coding DNA: TGCGCCAGCAGCTTGGTAGGACAGGGATCGGAAAAACTGTTTTTT. It encodes CASSLVGQGSEKLFF.

Regarding this clonotype: A much larger clone lies a single base off, so this may be a read error. The rearrangement links TRBV6-1 to TRBJ1-2; D possibly corresponds to TRBD1 (5 bases). CDR1 and CDR2 from the germline V gene are MNHNS and SASEGT. CDR3 length equals 13 residues. CDR3 loop: CVSSERGRGFYTF. CDR3 nucleotides: TGTGTCAGCAGTGAACGGGGACGCGGGTTCTACACCTTC.

This clonotype was observed many times. This chain links TRBV12-3 or TRBV12-4 with TRBJ1-6; TRBD1 is a possible D gene (6 bases). The CDR3 extends over 13 amino acids. Trimming pared 4 bases from V and 6 bases from J, leaving 7 bases between. The CDR3 reads CASSWTANSPLHF. For the CDR3, the DNA is TGTGCCAGCAGTTGGACAGCTAATTCACCCCTCCACTTT.

The sample holds many counts of this clonotype. The chain employs TRBV12-3 or TRBV12-4 and TRBJ2-2, with a tentative D call TRBD2 (5 bases). The length of the CDR3 is 17 residues. The ends were cut back, 3 bases at V and 4 bases at J, with 18 bases in the middle. The CDR3 region has the DNA TGTGCCAGCAGTTTGTTGAGGTCCGAGGCGGGCACCGGGGAGCTGTTTTTT. This sequence encodes CASSLLRSEAGTGELFF.

This clonotype was counted many times. V usage is TRBV28 and J usage is TRBJ2-5; no clear D. Germline values: CDR1 MDHEN, CDR2 SYDVKM. Deletions cut 3 bases from V and 4 bases from J, with 12 bases between. The CDR3 contains 14 residues. CDR3 amino acids: CASSFGELRETQYF. CDR3 nucleotides: TGTGCCAGCAGTTTTGGGGAACTGAGAGAGACCCAGTACTTC.

In this sample, this clonotype turned up many times. The chain employs TRBV28 and TRBJ2-6, with 9 bases matching TRBD1. Looked up from germline, CDR1 is MDHEN and CDR2 is SYDVKM. After removal of 4 bases from V and 1 base from J, the junction contained 8 bases not matched to a gene. The CDR3 runs 18 residues. This CDR3 is CASSSPPGTGSGANVLTF. The CDR3 coding sequence is TGTGCCAGCAGTTCCCCTCCCGGGACAGGGTCTGGGGCCAACGTCCTGACTTTC.

J is TRBJ2-7 and V is TRBV5-1; D possibly corresponds to TRBD1 (6 bases). The germline gives CDR1 SGHRS, CDR2 YFSETQ. This CDR3 has 14 residues. The V end lost 4 bases, the J end lost 3 bases, and 14 bases lay between the germline ends. The CDR3 nucleotides are TGCGCCAGCAGCACAACAGGGCCGGACTACGAGCAGTACTTC. Translation gives CASSTTGPDYEQYF.

This clonotype appeared a few times. The J gene is TRBJ2-7, the V gene TRBV29-1; TRBD1 matches 8 bases. V lost 4 bases to trimming and J lost 3 bases; unmatched junction nucleotides: 2. The CDR3 is 12 residues long. The V gene's germline CDR1 is SQVTM and CDR2 ANQGSEA. In DNA, the CDR3 is TGCAGCGTTGGGGACAGGATCTACGAGCAGTACTTC. Its protein product is CSVGDRIYEQYF.

This clonotype appeared many times. This chain connects TRBV7-3 to TRBJ2-1; 9 bases are a match to TRBD2. Trimming took 1 base from V and 4 from J; bases not matched to a gene: 2. There are 15 residues in the CDR3. Germline assignment: CDR1 SGHTA and CDR2 FQGTGA. CDR3 protein: CASSLNSGGYNEQFF. CDR3 nucleotide sequence: TGTGCCAGCAGCTTAAATAGCGGGGGTTACAATGAGCAGTTCTTC.

This clonotype was observed many times. The chain employs TRBV5-5 and TRBJ2-2; the D call may be TRBD1 or TRBD2 (5 bases each). The V gene's germline CDR1 is SGHKS and CDR2 YYEKEE (reference sequence). Trimming left V 4 bases short and J 0 bases short, with 10 bases between. The CDR3 contains 15 residues. Here the CDR3 reads CASSQRGANTGELFF. The CDR3 bases are TGTGCCAGCAGCCAGAGAGGGGCGAACACCGGGGAGCTGTTTTTT. Full variable domain (remainder filled in from reference TRBV5-5 and TRBJ2-2): DAGVTQSPTHLIKTRGQQVTLRCSPISGHKSVSWYQQVLGQGPQFIFQYYEKEERGRGNFPDRFSARQFPNYSSELNVNALLLGDSALYLCASSQRGANTGELFFGEGSRLTVL.

This clonotype was counted ten times or more. The chain links TRBV9 to TRBJ1-1; 9 positions match TRBD1. Trimming at V came to 0 bases and at J to 10 bases, leaving 4 bases not matched to a gene. Germline CDR1 SGDLS, CDR2 YYNGEE. This CDR3 region has 13 residues. The CDR3 sequence: CASSVAPQGAAFF. The CDR3 DNA is TGTGCCAGCAGCGTAGCTCCACAGGGGGCAGCTTTCTTT.

This clonotype was observed at least ten times. DNA of the CDR3: TGTGCCAGCAGCTCTTACAGGGTTGTTCAGCCCCAGCATTTT. It specifies CASSSYRVVQPQHF. The chain couples TRBV7-8 to TRBJ1-5, with D possibly TRBD1 on 6 matching bases. Looked up from germline, CDR1 is SGHVS and CDR2 is FQNEAQ. This CDR3 has 14 amino acids. The V gene lost 4 bases and the J gene lost 6 bases, with 13 bases spanning the gap.

This clonotype was seen repeatedly, ten times or more. This sequence joins TRBV29-1 and TRBJ2-7, with 7 bases that match TRBD1. Germline V CDR1 and CDR2: SQVTM, ANQGSEA. The length of the CDR3 is 16 residues. J gave up 0 bases and V 6 bases, and 14 bases lay outside the gene matches. The CDR3 is CSVTGQASTPSYEQYF. The DNA for the CDR3 is TGCAGCGTGACAGGGCAGGCGTCTACTCCCTCCTACGAGCAGTACTTC.

This clonotype was seen a few times. This sequence joins TRBV2 and TRBJ2-2; a weak D match, TRBD2 (5 bases). V lost 6 bases and J 0 bases, leaving 8 bases between the germline ends. This CDR3 is built from 14 residues. CDR1 SNHLY and CDR2 FYNNEI come from the germline V gene. CDR3 nucleotide sequence: TGTGCCAGCAGACCGGACTCGAACACCGGGGAGCTGTTTTTT. Its translation: CASRPDSNTGELFF.

This clonotype was observed many times. V gene TRBV21-1 combines with J gene TRBJ1-6; the table gives TRBD1 as D, unverified against the DNA. TRBV21-1 is listed as a pseudogene. CDR3 length: 21 amino acids. The chain's CDR3 is CASSKGLCDRGPSSYNSPLHF. The CDR3 DNA sequence: TGTGCCAGCAGCAAAGGCCTCTGTGACAGAGGCCCCAGCTCCTATAATTCACCCCTCCACTTT.

This clonotype came up many times. V usage is TRBV20-1 and J usage is TRBJ1-2, with 7 bases fitting TRBD1. The germline CDR1 and CDR2 sequences are DFQATT and SNEGSKA (reference sequence). V was pared by 0 bases and J by 1 base, with 14 bases of the junction left unmatched. The CDR3 extends over 18 amino acids. DNA for the CDR3: TGCAGTGCTAGAGATTACAGGGGACTGCGGGCGATTAACTATGGCTACACCTTC. This sequence encodes CSARDYRGLRAINYGYTF.

At least ten counts were recorded for this clonotype. The rearrangement links TRBV10-3 to TRBJ1-1, with no clear D. The length of the CDR3 is 12 residues. The V gene lost 6 bases and the J gene lost 7 bases, with 12 bases spanning the gap. Germline CDR1 is ENHRY and CDR2 is SYGVKD. Here the CDR3 reads CAIREIGDEAFF. CDR3 sequence (DNA): TGTGCCATCAGAGAGATTGGGGATGAAGCTTTCTTT.

This clonotype was found a few times. The genes are TRBV18 and TRBJ1-1; D call uncertain. From germline, CDR1 is KGHSH and CDR2 LQKENI. This CDR3 contains 16 residues. V lost 3 bases, J lost 1 base, and 15 bases lay in between. CDR3 loop: CASSPILGQQNTEAFF. In nucleotides, the CDR3 is TGTGCCAGCTCACCCATCCTCGGCCAGCAGAACACTGAAGCTTTCTTT. The variable domain in full, with the rest retrieved from reference TRBV18 and TRBJ1-1, is NAGVMQNPRHLVRRRGQEARLRCSPMKGHSHVYWYRQLPEEGLKFMVYLQKENIIDESGMPKERFSAEFPKEGPSILRIQQVVRGDSAAYFCASSPILGQQNTEAFFGQGTRLTVV.

Ten or more counts support this clonotype. The chain recombines TRBV5-6 with TRBJ2-1, with 8 nucleotides matching TRBD1. With 2 bases clipped from V and 9 bases from J, the junction kept 7 bases outside the gene matches. Looked up from germline, CDR1 is SGHDT and CDR2 is YYEEEE. The CDR3 spans 14 residues. For the CDR3, the DNA is TGTGCCAGCAGCTTCGCCGACAGGGGCGGTGAGCAGTTCTTC. This translates into CASSFADRGGEQFF.

The V call is TRBV19, the J call TRBJ2-2; D is uncertain. CDR3 length: 13 amino acids. CDR1 and CDR2 from the germline V gene are LNHDA and SQIVND (reference sequence). The ends were cut back, 6 bases at V and 3 bases at J, with 8 bases in the middle. CDR3 DNA sequence: TGTGCCAGTAGCCTCTGGGACACCGGGGAGCTGTTTTTT. Translated: CASSLWDTGELFF.